The 2 T cell receptor beta chains below come from one sample, sequenced in a study of blood T cells in healthy people across ages. Next came a second PCR, run for about 7 to 11 cycles, which used a sample-barcoded 5' primer along with a J-beta primer mix. TCRdb re-called the 5' RACE reads through MiXCR, storing one row per CDR3 protein. This sample has approximately 1.5 million distinct CDR3 sequences, with about 42% found just once. Specimen: blood. The origin of the receptors is a woman aged 18-29 years in good health.

The rearrangement links TRBV7-3 to TRBJ1-6; TRBD1 aligns across 7 bases. Germline CDR1 is SGHTA and CDR2 is FQGTGA. Trimming removed 5 bases from V and 6 bases from J; junction bases left unmatched: 7. The CDR3 consists of 15 residues. CDR3 DNA: TGTGCCAGCAGCCAGGGGGAGATGGGTAATTCACCCCTCCACTTT. It translates to CASSQGEMGNSPLHF.

The rearrangement joins TRBV5-1 to TRBJ2-1; possible D gene TRBD2, 5 bases. Germline V gives CDR1 SGHRS, CDR2 YFSETQ. V lost 0 bases and J 9 bases, leaving 10 bases between the germline ends. The CDR3 has 13 residues. The DNA for the CDR3 is TGCGCCAGCAGCTTGGGTCAAACTAGTGAGCAGTTCTTC. Translation: CASSLGQTSEQFF.